One T cell receptor (beta chain) is described in this entry. Antigen specificity is unknown. Sequenced by immunoSEQ multiplex PCR; TCRdb stores in-frame clones only, minus some. The data hold approximately 50,000 clones, with 93% observed a single time. The CDR3 length is 15 residues. Germline assignment: CDR1 SGDLS and CDR2 YYNGEE. The V segment lost 3 bases and the J segment 9 bases; nucleotides outside the gene matches: 9. This entry is derived from a study of OX40 agonist ivuxolimab in advanced cancers. Study background: Three partial responders included one hepatocellular carcinoma patient and two cutaneous melanoma patients. Study-wide points: Expanded clones belonging to CD8+ T cells outnumbered, on average, those of CD4+. Expansion of clones was among the lowest in partial responders at 0.1-3.0 mg/kg.

The sequencing used CD4+ or CD8+ T cells sorted from blood, collected in a trial of the OX40 agonist ivuxolimab. V is TRBV9 and J is TRBJ2-1, with TRBD2 identical over 10 bases. The sequence came from an adult with an advanced solid tumor such as melanoma, head and neck, liver or kidney cancer. The CDR3: CASSASSGLASEQFF. The CDR3 region has the DNA TGTGCCAGCAGCGCGAGCTCGGGACTAGCGAGTGAGCAGTTCTTC.